The next 19 T cell receptor beta chains were all read from a single sample in a study of TIL therapy for anti-PD-1-resistant metastatic lung cancer (dated by TCRdb to the early 2020s). The immunoSEQ v3 hsTCRB kit was used to amplify TCR beta CDR3 regions from genomic DNA through bias-controlled multiplex PCR. In TCRdb, the immuneACCESS table is reduced to in-frame sequences with V and J assigned. These tables do not hold every clone; where another copy was compared, an unresolved V gene accounts for under half, and the others remain unexplained. The sample table records 45,000 to 75,000 clones; about two thirds of these occur just once. The ten biggest clones cover over 6.5% of the sample. In light of the paper, this sample's time point label describes: pre-treatment sample, taken before nivolumab and TIL therapy. The sequencing used blood, collected at baseline. The receptors shown here come from a person between 25 and 79 years old with non-small cell lung cancer.

The genes are TRBV28 and TRBJ2-5; tentatively, D is TRBD1 (6 bases). Germline assignment: CDR1 MDHEN and CDR2 SYDVKM. The CDR3 runs to 13 residues. V was shortened by 8 bases and J by 2 bases, with 12 bases between the two germline ends. The CDR3 loop reads CASSRTVQETQYF. The CDR3 region has the DNA TGTGCCAGCTCTCGGACAGTACAAGAGACCCAGTACTTC.

V is TRBV5-4 and J is TRBJ2-7; D tentatively reads TRBD1 or TRBD2 (5 bases each). Deletions cut 4 bases from V and 1 base from J, with 18 bases between. This CDR3 is built from 16 residues. Germline assignment: CDR1 SGHNT and CDR2 YYREEE (reference sequence). The CDR3 region has the DNA TGTGCCAGCAGCACTACGGGACGAATGATATCCTACGAGCAGTACTTC. This sequence encodes CASSTTGRMISYEQYF.

The V call is TRBV7-9, the J call TRBJ1-2, with D perhaps TRBD1 (6 bases). CDR3 length equals 13 residues. Germline-derived CDR1 and CDR2 are SEHNR and FQNEAQ (reference sequence). Trimming shortened V by 5 bases and J by 7 bases, and 14 bases separated the two germline ends. CDR3 in DNA: TGTGCCAGCAGCCAGGGGAGTCAATTTGGCTACACCTTC. Its protein is CASSQGSQFGYTF.

CDR3 sequence: CAISSDGVLYYGYTF. The CDR3 bases are TGTGCCATCAGCTCTGACGGAGTTCTTTACTATGGCTACACCTTC. The genes are TRBV10-3 and TRBJ1-2; D gene ambiguous. V lost 6 bases and J lost 3, with 17 bases in between. This CDR3 spans 15 amino acids. CDR1 and CDR2 from the germline V gene are ENHRY and SYGVKD.

The chain combines TRBV11-1 with TRBJ2-2; possible D gene TRBD1, 6 bases. Trimming took 3 bases from V and 5 from J, leaving 13 bases between them. Germline-derived CDR1 and CDR2 are SGHAT and FQDESV (reference sequence). This CDR3 is built from 15 residues. The CDR3 sequence: CASSLTPGVTGELFF. The DNA for the CDR3 is TGTGCCAGCAGCTTGACCCCAGGGGTAACCGGGGAGCTGTTTTTT.

The rearrangement links TRBV2 to TRBJ2-7, with D maybe TRBD1 (5 bases). Germline V gives CDR1 SNHLY, CDR2 FYNNEI. The CDR3 runs 15 residues. Trimming took off 7 bases at V and 2 bases at J, with 18 bases between the two ends. CDR3 protein: CASMPAIGATYEQYF. Here the CDR3 DNA reads TGTGCCAGCATGCCAGCAATAGGGGCGACCTACGAGCAGTACTTC.

The V call is TRBV18, the J call TRBJ1-4, with D uncertain. The CDR3 contains 17 residues. CDR1 is KGHSH, CDR2 LQKENI, per germline. V shed 3 bases and J shed 0 bases, with 14 bases lying between them. The CDR3 DNA is TGTGCCAGCTCACCTAGACCCCCAAGTGCAACTAATGAAAAACTGTTTTTT. Translating gives CASSPRPPSATNEKLFF.

The chain combines TRBV6-6 with TRBJ2-7; 12 nucleotides agree with TRBD2. The CDR3 is 15 residues long. Germline V CDR1 and CDR2: MNHNY, SVGAGI (reference sequence). With 6 bases clipped from V and 2 bases from J, the junction kept 5 bases outside the gene matches. The CDR3 bases are TGTGCCAGCAGGTATGGACTAGCGGGGACCTACGAGCAGTACTTC. Its translation: CASRYGLAGTYEQYF.

This clone was detected a few times. The chain employs TRBV4-1 and TRBJ1-5; perhaps TRBD1 as D (5 bases). There are 15 residues in the CDR3. The germline V gene has CDR1 MGHRA and CDR2 YSYEKL. V lost 0 bases and J lost 2, with 8 bases in between. CDR3 loop: CASSQERGGNQPQHF. DNA of the CDR3: TGCGCCAGCAGCCAAGAGAGAGGGGGCAATCAGCCCCAGCATTTT.

Only a few counts were recorded for this clone. The V and J genes are TRBV30 and TRBJ2-1; 8 bases fit TRBD2. The CDR3 covers 12 residues. The germline CDR1 and CDR2 sequences are GTSNPN and SVGIG (reference sequence). V was pared by 6 bases and J by 9 bases, with 7 bases of the junction left unmatched. CDR3 bases: TGTGCCTGCCGACGGGGGGGCAGTGAGCAGTTCTTC. Translating gives CACRRGGSEQFF. The full variable domain, rest sourced from reference TRBV30 and TRBJ2-1, is SQTIHQWPATLVQPVGSPLSLECTVEGTSNPNLYWYRQAAGRGLQLLFYSVGIGQISSEVPQNLSASRPQDRQFILSSKKLLLSDSGFYLCACRRGGSEQFFGPGTRLTVL.

The chain employs TRBV29-1 and TRBJ2-1; 11 nucleotides agree with TRBD2. V shed 3 bases, J shed 6 bases, and the junction held 7 bases outside the gene matches. In germline, CDR1 is SQVTM, CDR2 ANQGSEA. This CDR3 region has 15 residues. The CDR3 is CSVETFSGRANEQFF. The CDR3 coding sequence is TGCAGCGTTGAGACCTTTAGCGGGAGGGCCAATGAGCAGTTCTTC.

This clone was observed a single time. The gene calls are TRBV27 and TRBJ1-2; D not resolved. Trimming stripped 2 bases from V and 1 base from J, with 14 bases between. The CDR3 is 16 residues long. Germline V gives CDR1 MNHEY, CDR2 SMNVEV (reference sequence). CDR3 amino acids: CASSLQGQPLNYGYTF. The DNA of the CDR3 is TGTGCCAGCAGTTTACAAGGGCAGCCTCTTAACTATGGCTACACCTTC.

J is TRBJ1-3 and V is TRBV28; no firm D call. The V end lost 5 bases, the J end lost 0 bases, and 14 bases lay between the germline ends. CDR3 length equals 16 residues. Germline values: CDR1 MDHEN, CDR2 SYDVKM. CDR3 in amino acids: CASSNHPRSSGNTIYF. The DNA of the CDR3 is TGTGCCAGCAGTAACCATCCCCGGAGCTCTGGAAACACCATATATTTT.

CDR3 in DNA: TGTGCCTGGAGCCTGAAGACTAGCGGGGCAGAGACCCAGTACTTC. It specifies CAWSLKTSGAETQYF. The chain has TRBV30 and TRBJ2-5, with 11 bases that match TRBD2. Germline CDR1 and CDR2: GTSNPN and SVGIG (reference sequence). The CDR3 is 15 residues long. J gave up 4 bases and V 3 bases, and 7 bases lay outside the gene matches.

This clone occurred a few times. The chain combines TRBV2 with TRBJ1-4; D ambiguous. CDR3 size: 14 residues. V dropped 7 bases and J dropped 3 bases, with 12 bases sitting between them. Germline loops: CDR1 SNHLY, CDR2 FYNNEI. For the CDR3, the DNA is TGTGCCAGCAATTCCCGATCTCCTAATGAAAAACTGTTTTTT. The encoded protein is CASNSRSPNEKLFF.

This clone was picked up one time. The chain has TRBV11-2 and TRBJ1-3; TRBD1 aligns across 8 bases. J was trimmed by 4 bases and V by 5 bases; bases with no gene match: 4. Germline assignment: CDR1 SGHAT and CDR2 FQNNGV. The CDR3 has 14 residues. CDR3 sequence: CASSARDRGNTIYF. CDR3 in DNA: TGTGCCAGCAGCGCCCGGGACAGGGGAAACACCATATATTTT.

V gene TRBV28 combines with J gene TRBJ1-1; 10 bases fit TRBD1. The CDR3 has 15 residues. V shed 2 bases and J 6 bases; nucleotides not matched to a gene: 6. CDR1 is MDHEN, CDR2 SYDVKM, per germline. The CDR3 DNA reads as TGTGCCAGCAGTTTACAACCGGGACAGGGGTCTGAAGCTTTCTTT. It encodes CASSLQPGQGSEAFF.

The chain carries TRBV11-3 and TRBJ2-1, with 10 bases that match TRBD2. This CDR3 has 15 residues. J gave up 8 bases and V 6 bases, and 10 bases lay outside the gene matches. Germline V lookup: CDR1 SGHNT, CDR2 YENEEA. CDR3 sequence (DNA): TGTGCCAGCAGGAGTGAAGCGGGAGGGCCTGATGAGCAGTTCTTC. Translated, it gives CASRSEAGGPDEQFF.

The chain links TRBV6-5 to TRBJ1-3, with a weak D call TRBD1 (5 bases). Germline V gene data show CDR1 as MNHEY and CDR2 as SVGAGI. V lost 10 bases and J lost 2, with 9 bases in between. This CDR3 has 12 amino acids. The DNA of the CDR3 is TGTGCCACCCAGGGCCCTGGAAACACCATATATTTT. Translated: CATQGPGNTIYF.